A selection of T cell receptor beta chains follows, all from one sample in a study of cytotoxic CD8 clonotypes in ibrutinib-treated CLL. Method: immunoSEQ multiplex PCR; TCRdb's copy keeps in-frame clones and lacks some. This sample has roughly 24,000 clones, with around 84% found just once. This sample comprised PBMCs, obtained before ibrutinib treatment. The receptors were sampled from a human donor with chronic lymphocytic leukemia. Both conserved end residues are part of each CDR3. The D gene is left open where the match is weak. Clone size is shown for a subset of rows, as once, few, many or a class of expanded clone.

clone_size d_call j_call v_call cdr3_nt cdr3_aa
few TRBD2 TRBJ2-2 TRBV7-7 TGTGCCAGCAGCCCCTCGGGAGGGTTTGGCGGGGAGCTGTTTTTT CASSPSGGFGGELFF
. . TRBJ1-1 TRBV4-3 TGCGCCAGCAGCCAAGGGGTACAGGGCACTGAAGCTTTCTTT CASSQGVQGTEAFF
. . TRBJ1-1 TRBV19 TGTGCCAGTAGTATTAGGGCCCCTCGAGGGGACACTGAAGCTTTCTTT CASSIRAPRGDTEAFF
. . TRBJ2-3 TRBV9 TGTGCCAGCAGCGTAACTCCGGGACCCCGGTCCACAGATACGCAGTATTTT CASSVTPGPRSTDTQYF
. . TRBJ2-1 TRBV4-1 TGCGCCAGCAGCCAAGGTGAGGGGTGGAATGAGCAGTTCTTC CASSQGEGWNEQFF
once TRBD2 TRBJ2-1 TRBV5-8 TGTGCCAGCAGCTCGAACGGACTAGCGGGAGTTGGCAATGAGCAGTTCTTC CASSSNGLAGVGNEQFF
. . TRBJ1-1 TRBV15 TGTGCCACCAGCAGTTCGGGAAAGGCTTTCTTT CATSSSGKAFF
. . TRBJ2-3 TRBV6-6 TGTGCCAGCAGTGACGGACCAAGCACAGATACGCAGTATTTT CASSDGPSTDTQYF
. . TRBJ1-2 TRBV28 TGTGCCAGCAGTTATGACCGCGCGGGTATCTATGGCTACACCTTC CASSYDRAGIYGYTF
. . TRBJ2-1 TRBV30 TGTGCCTGGACCCCCCTAGGGGCGGAGAATGAGCAGTTCTTC CAWTPLGAENEQFF
. . TRBJ1-2 TRBV7-9 TGTGCCAGCAGCTCAACCCGAAGACAGGCAATAGGGGAAGGCTACACCTTC CASSSTRRQAIGEGYTF
. TRBD2 TRBJ2-2 TRBV11-1 TGTGCCAGCAGCTTTAGCGGGAGTTTCACCGGGGAGCTGTTTTTT CASSFSGSFTGELFF
. . TRBJ1-5 TRBV6-1 TGTGCCAGCAGTGATGAGAGACGAGGTCAGCCCCAGCATTTT CASSDERRGQPQHF
. . TRBJ1-1 TRBV7-2 TGTGCCAGCAGCTTAGGGGGGGGGATGAACACTGAAGCTTTCTTT CASSLGGGMNTEAFF
. . TRBJ2-7 TRBV6-4 TGTGCCAGCAGGAGGACCCCTCTGGACGAGCAGTACTTC CASRRTPLDEQYF
. TRBD2 TRBJ2-1 TRBV18 TGTGCCAGCTCACCAGCGGGACTAGCGGACAATGAGCAGTTCTTC CASSPAGLADNEQFF
. TRBD2 TRBJ2-6 TRBV7-3 TGTGCCAGCAGCTTAATCCCCTCTAGCGGGAGGGCCGCTGGGGCCAACGTCCTGACTTTC CASSLIPSSGRAAGANVLTF
. TRBD2 TRBJ2-1 TRBV30 TGTGCCTGGAGTAATTATAGCGGGAGAGGCTACAATGAGCAGTTCTTC CAWSNYSGRGYNEQFF
. . TRBJ2-1 TRBV5-8 TGTGCCAGCAGCCCCCCAGACAGTCCCTACAATGAGCAGTTCTTC CASSPPDSPYNEQFF
. TRBD2 TRBJ2-7 TRBV4-2 TGTGCCAGCAGCCAACTTACACCGGGACTAGCGGAAGCCCGATGGGGATCGGAGCAGTACTTC CASSQLTPGLAEARWGSEQYF
. . TRBJ2-7 TRBV4-2 TGTGCCAGCAGCCAGACGGGGAAAGGAGGATACGAGCAGTACTTC CASSQTGKGGYEQYF
. . TRBJ2-2 TRBV5-1 TGCGCCAGCAGCTTGGCTTGGCGGGAGAACACCGGGGAGCTGTTTTTT CASSLAWRENTGELFF
. . TRBJ2-1 TRBV25-1 TGTGCCAGCAGCCTAAGGGGGTTAAGCTCCTACAATGAGCAGTTCTTC CASSLRGLSSYNEQFF
. . TRBJ2-5 TRBV4-3 TGCGCCAGCAGCCAAGATGCGGTCGGACAAGAGACCCAGTACTTC CASSQDAVGQETQYF
few . TRBJ2-6 TRBV18 TGTGCCAGCTCACCACCGTCTGGGGCCAACGTCCTGACTTTC CASSPPSGANVLTF
. TRBD1 TRBJ2-1 TRBV6-4 TGTGCCAGCGCCCCCAGGACAGGTTACAATGAGCAGTTCTTC CASAPRTGYNEQFF
few . TRBJ1-1 TRBV19 TGTGCCAGTAGTATAGAACCTCCACCCTGGGGAACGGAGAACACTGAAGCTTTCTTT CASSIEPPPWGTENTEAFF
. . TRBJ2-2 TRBV5-4 TGTGCCAGCAGCTTGGCGGTAGCGGCGAACACCGGGGAGCTGTTTTTT CASSLAVAANTGELFF
. . TRBJ2-7 TRBV27 TGTGCCAGCTCCCTTCGGGAGACATGGTCCTACGAGCAGTACTTC CASSLRETWSYEQYF
. . TRBJ2-1 TRBV15 TGTGCCACCAGCAGAGACGGCCTCAGCTCCTACAATGAGCAGTTCTTC CATSRDGLSSYNEQFF
. TRBD1 TRBJ1-1 TRBV30 TGTGCCTGGAGAGGTAGGGGGCGCGGAACTGAAGCTTTCTTT CAWRGRGRGTEAFF
. . TRBJ2-3 TRBV29-1 TGCAGCGTTGGGACCAGCTCGAAGAGTACAGATACGCAGTATTTT CSVGTSSKSTDTQYF
once TRBD1 TRBJ1-5 TRBV4-3 TGCGCCAGCAGCCAAACGACAGGGAGCGGGCAGCCCCAGCATTTT CASSQTTGSGQPQHF
. TRBD1 TRBJ1-1 TRBV7-2 TGTGCCAGCAGCTCCGGGACAGGGGGCGGAGGTTCGGGAGCTTTCTTT CASSSGTGGGGSGAFF
. TRBD1 TRBJ2-7 TRBV5-1 TGCGCCAGCAGCTCCGGGACAGGGAACTACGAGCAGTACTTC CASSSGTGNYEQYF
. TRBD2 TRBJ2-1 TRBV27 TGTGCCAGCAGTCCGGTCTTTATAGCGGGAACTCACAATGAGCAGTTCTTC CASSPVFIAGTHNEQFF
large TRBD1 TRBJ1-1 TRBV11-2 TGTGCCAGCAGCATACTTCAGGGGGCTGAAGCTTTCTTT CASSILQGAEAFF
. . TRBJ2-7 TRBV6-5 TGTGCCAGCAAACTACAGGGTCGGTTTGGTTACGAGCAGTACTTC CASKLQGRFGYEQYF
. . TRBJ2-3 TRBV6-4 TGTGCCAGCAGTAGCGGAAGCACAGATACGCAGTATTTT CASSSGSTDTQYF
few . TRBJ1-2 TRBV6-1 TGTGCCAGCAGCGCAGTCGGCTACACCTTC CASSAVGYTF
. . TRBJ2-7 TRBV19 TGTGCCAGTAGTCCACGGACAGCCAACTACGAGCAGTACTTC CASSPRTANYEQYF
once . TRBJ2-7 TRBV5-4 TGTGCCAGCAGCTTGGGACTAGGACTTAACGAGCAGTACTTC CASSLGLGLNEQYF
. TRBD1 TRBJ1-2 TRBV15 TGTGCCACCAGCAGAGGAAGGACAGGGGGGCTCTATGGCTACACCTTC CATSRGRTGGLYGYTF
. . TRBJ1-1 TRBV6-6 TGTGCCAGCAGCCCGACCCAGGGTGAAGCTTTCTTT CASSPTQGEAFF
. TRBD1 TRBJ1-5 TRBV6-5 TGTGCCAGCCGAGGACAGGGTAAGGATCAGCCCCAGCATTTT CASRGQGKDQPQHF
once TRBD1 TRBJ2-7 TRBV5-1 TGCGCCAGCAGCTTCAGGACAGGGGGCTCTTACGAGCAGTACTTC CASSFRTGGSYEQYF
. TRBD2 TRBJ2-5 TRBV6-1 TGTGCCAGCCGTGGGGGGAGGGCCTGGGAGACCCAGTACTTC CASRGGRAWETQYF